This T cell receptor (beta chain) was identified in a study of cytomegalovirus exposure and HLA in healthy donors. It was with 60 Vbeta and 13 Jbeta primers that the PCR ran. TCRdb keeps only in-frame clones here, not all; method: immunoSEQ multiplex PCR. The sample yields approximately 210,000 clones, 77% seen once. The length of the CDR3 is 15 residues. Germline trimming cut 2 bases from V and 5 bases from J; bases unmatched to any gene: 5. Per germline, CDR1 LGHNA and CDR2 YNFKEQ. The TCR originated in a woman aged 25 to 39 in good health and CMV-seropositive. The chain couples TRBV4-2 to TRBJ1-1; 10 bases agree with TRBD1. Sequenced input: PBMCs. CDR3 nucleotides: TGTGCCAGCAGCCAAAGACAGGGGGCGGGTACTGAAGCTTTCTTT. Residues: CASSQRQGAGTEAFF.